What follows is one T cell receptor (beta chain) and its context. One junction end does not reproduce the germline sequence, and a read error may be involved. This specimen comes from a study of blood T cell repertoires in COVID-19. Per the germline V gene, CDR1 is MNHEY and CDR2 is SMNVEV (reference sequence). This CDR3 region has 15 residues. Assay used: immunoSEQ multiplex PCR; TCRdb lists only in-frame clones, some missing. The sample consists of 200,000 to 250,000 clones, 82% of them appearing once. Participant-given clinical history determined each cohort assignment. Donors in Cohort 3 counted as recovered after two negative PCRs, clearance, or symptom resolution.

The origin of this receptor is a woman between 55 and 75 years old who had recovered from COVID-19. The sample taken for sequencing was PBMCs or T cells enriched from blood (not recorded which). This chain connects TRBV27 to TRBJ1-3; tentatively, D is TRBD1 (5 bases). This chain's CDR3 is CASILRDYSGNTIYF. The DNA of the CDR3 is TGTGCCAGCATTTTAAGGGACTACTCTGGAAACACCATATATTTT.